This TCR beta chain derives from a study of T cells after yellow fever vaccination. Findings and limits, study-wide: Clonotypes found in both CD4 and CD8 compartments made up a small share.

This clonotype was observed a handful of times. Its antigen is as yet unknown. Looked up from germline, CDR1 is SQVTM and CDR2 is ANQGSEA. With V trimmed by 8 bases and J by 0 bases, 15 bases remained unmatched. CDR3 length: 18 residues. TCRdb reprocessed the 5' RACE reads via MiXCR and lists one record per CDR3 protein. The sample includes just under 600,000 distinct CDR3 sequences, roughly 14% seen only once; the top ten take about 14%. Sequenced material: PBMCs, taken on the day of the yellow fever booster vaccination. This sequence joins TRBV29-1 and TRBJ2-3; TRBD2 matches 12 bases. This receptor was obtained from a man aged 25-45 years who received the YFV17D yellow fever vaccine. The CDR3 DNA follows: TGCAGCCTGGTTTGGGCTAGCGGGAGGGTTGGAAGCACAGATACGCAGTATTTT. Translation gives CSLVWASGRVGSTDTQYF.